This is a list of T cell receptor beta chains from one sample in a study of cytomegalovirus exposure and HLA in healthy donors. Data came from immunoSEQ multiplex PCR; TCRdb stores just in-frame clones and leaves some out. There are 85,000 to 100,000 clones in the sample; more than 70% occur only once, and roughly 3.8% lies in the top ten. Sequenced input: PBMCs. These receptor sequences come from a woman aged 40 to 50 in good health and CMV-seronegative. The CDR3 runs from the conserved cysteine through the conserved F or W. D genes are given only for firm matches. For some rows the clone size is stated as once, few or many, or as a class when expanded; others skip it.

cdr3_aa	cdr3_nt	d_call	j_call	clone_size	v_call
CAWDRAGTEAFF	TGTGCCTGGGACAGGGCGGGCACTGAAGCTTTCTTT	TRBD1	TRBJ1-1	many	TRBV30
CASSRGQSQETQYF	TGTGCCAGCTCACGAGGACAGTCCCAAGAGACCCAGTACTTC	NA	TRBJ2-5	NA	TRBV18
CASTAGEPTDTQYF	TGTGCCAGCACGGCCGGGGAACCGACAGATACGCAGTATTTT	NA	TRBJ2-3	few	TRBV6-5
CASSFINTGELFF	TGTGCCAGCAGCTTCATCAACACCGGGGAGCTGTTTTTT	NA	TRBJ2-2	few	TRBV7-2
CASSPITRTGGLDEQYF	TGTGCCAGCAGTCCAATAACAAGGACAGGGGGCTTGGACGAGCAGTACTTC	TRBD1	TRBJ2-7	NA	TRBV27
CAWSTGVSNQPQHF	TGTGCCTGGAGTACGGGAGTTAGCAATCAGCCCCAGCATTTT	NA	TRBJ1-5	NA	TRBV30
CAWSTGLTGAPGNTIYF	TGTGCCTGGAGCACAGGACTGACAGGGGCCCCTGGAAACACCATATATTTT	TRBD1	TRBJ1-3	NA	TRBV30
CASSDPSNQPQHF	TGTGCCAGCAGTGACCCAAGCAATCAGCCCCAGCATTTT	NA	TRBJ1-5	NA	TRBV2
CASSYSYRGIGYGYTF	TGTGCCAGCAGTTACTCTTACAGGGGGATCGGCTATGGCTACACCTTC	TRBD1	TRBJ1-2	NA	TRBV6-5
CASRKGTGAGTEAFF	TGTGCCAGTAGAAAGGGGACAGGGGCAGGGACTGAAGCTTTCTTT	TRBD1	TRBJ1-1	NA	TRBV19
CASSFSGTNYNEQFF	TGTGCCAGCAGCTTCTCCGGGACTAACTACAATGAGCAGTTCTTC	TRBD2	TRBJ2-1	NA	TRBV7-8
CASSFLPGTGVSNYGYTF	TGTGCCAGCAGTTTTCTTCCGGGTACAGGGGTGTCTAACTATGGCTACACCTTC	TRBD1	TRBJ1-2	NA	TRBV27
CASRKQLYQPQHF	TGTGCCAGCAGGAAACAGCTTTATCAGCCCCAGCATTTT	NA	TRBJ1-5	many	TRBV2
CACDISGGNQPQHF	TGTGCCTGCGATATCTCAGGGGGCAATCAGCCCCAGCATTTT	NA	TRBJ1-5	NA	TRBV30
CASSFLSGGYTGELFF	TGTGCCAGCAGCTTTCTATCAGGGGGCTACACCGGGGAGCTGTTTTTT	TRBD1	TRBJ2-2	NA	TRBV7-8
CASSFTQVTSREQYF	TGTGCCAGCAGCTTCACACAGGTTACAAGTCGCGAGCAGTACTTC	NA	TRBJ2-7	NA	TRBV5-6
CSVEARTGINEQYF	TGCAGCGTTGAAGCCAGGACAGGGATCAACGAGCAGTACTTC	TRBD1	TRBJ2-7	NA	TRBV29-1
CASSLGDNYGYTF	TGTGCCAGCAGCTTGGGAGATAACTATGGCTACACCTTC	NA	TRBJ1-2	NA	TRBV5-4
CASARQGAYEQYF	TGTGCCAGCGCCAGACAGGGAGCCTACGAGCAGTACTTC	TRBD1	TRBJ2-7	NA	TRBV6-5
CASSPSDRGHQPQHF	TGTGCCAGCAGCCCCTCCGACAGGGGCCATCAGCCCCAGCATTTT	TRBD1	TRBJ1-5	once	TRBV6-5
CAWSGSGWNIQYF	TGTGCCTGGAGCGGGTCAGGGTGGAACATTCAGTACTTC	NA	TRBJ2-4	NA	TRBV30
CASSAQGTVNTEAFF	TGTGCCAGCAGTGCCCAGGGAACGGTGAACACTGAAGCTTTCTTT	NA	TRBJ1-1	NA	TRBV2
CASSLDFAGVDYGYTF	TGTGCCAGCAGCTTAGATTTTGCGGGGGTGGACTATGGCTACACCTTC	NA	TRBJ1-2	NA	TRBV7-2
CASSLLTGLGDEQFF	TGTGCCAGCAGCTTACTAACGGGACTCGGGGATGAGCAGTTCTTC	NA	TRBJ2-1	NA	TRBV11-3
CASSTTSGGPTDTQYF	TGTGCCAGCAGCACCACTAGCGGGGGGCCCACAGATACGCAGTATTTT	TRBD2	TRBJ2-3	NA	TRBV7-6
CASSSRGGDNSPLHF	TGTGCCAGCAGTTCCCGGGGGGGCGATAATTCACCCCTCCACTTT	NA	TRBJ1-6	NA	TRBV7-9
CASEARTGHTDTQYF	TGTGCCAGCGAAGCCCGGACAGGGCACACAGATACGCAGTATTTT	TRBD1	TRBJ2-3	NA	TRBV5-4
CASSYPTKTEAFF	TGTGCCAGCAGTTACCCCACTAAAACTGAAGCTTTCTTT	NA	TRBJ1-1	NA	TRBV6-6
CASSIVGTGGNQPQHF	TGTGCCAGTAGTATAGTGGGGACAGGGGGCAATCAGCCCCAGCATTTT	TRBD1	TRBJ1-5	few	TRBV19
CASSPSSYGYTF	TGTGCCAGCAGCCCGAGTAGCTATGGCTACACCTTC	NA	TRBJ1-2	NA	TRBV14
CASSHSFTDTQYF	TGTGCCAGCAGCCACTCCTTCACAGATACGCAGTATTTT	NA	TRBJ2-3	few	TRBV7-8
CASSPLEGTEAFF	TGTGCCAGCAGCCCCCTTGAGGGTACTGAAGCTTTCTTT	NA	TRBJ1-1	NA	TRBV9
CASSYGGQGTEAFF	TGTGCCAGCAGTTATGGGGGACAAGGCACTGAAGCTTTCTTT	NA	TRBJ1-1	NA	TRBV6-5
CASSRDRGNSPLHF	TGTGCCAGCAGCAGAGACAGGGGGAATTCACCCCTCCACTTT	TRBD1	TRBJ1-6	once	TRBV14
CATSRDLMGGDTQYF	TGTGCCACCAGCAGAGACCTCATGGGGGGAGATACGCAGTATTTT	NA	TRBJ2-3	NA	TRBV15
CATSGHRGDSNQPQHF	TGTGCCACCAGCGGACACAGGGGGGATAGCAATCAGCCCCAGCATTTT	TRBD1	TRBJ1-5	NA	TRBV15
CASSLGQKNSPLHF	TGTGCCAGCAGCTTAGGACAAAAGAATTCACCCCTCCACTTT	NA	TRBJ1-6	once	TRBV7-6
CSVAGRQSNEKLFF	TGCAGCGTGGCGGGGAGACAGTCTAATGAAAAACTGTTTTTT	NA	TRBJ1-4	NA	TRBV29-1
CSVRPGQGVDTQYF	TGCAGCGTCCGACCGGGACAGGGGGTGGATACGCAGTATTTT	TRBD1	TRBJ2-3	NA	TRBV29-1
CASSEGTGRNEKLFF	TGTGCCAGCAGTGAGGGGACAGGGAGAAATGAAAAACTGTTTTTT	TRBD1	TRBJ1-4	NA	TRBV2
CASSQDTGAGEKLFF	TGCGCCAGCAGCCAAGATACAGGGGCCGGTGAAAAACTGTTTTTT	TRBD1	TRBJ1-4	few	TRBV4-3
CASSDSTGGYAEAFF	TGTGCCAGCAGTGATTCGACAGGGGGTTATGCTGAAGCTTTCTTT	TRBD1	TRBJ1-1	once	TRBV6-1
CASSPVSGTSTDTQYF	TGTGCCAGCAGCCCTGTAAGCGGAACTAGCACAGATACGCAGTATTTT	NA	TRBJ2-3	once	TRBV7-3
CATKRDRAVGELFF	TGTGCCACAAAACGGGACAGGGCAGTCGGGGAGCTGTTTTTT	TRBD1	TRBJ2-2	NA	TRBV19
CAWNFPGVLAEAFF	TGTGCCTGGAATTTCCCAGGGGTGCTGGCTGAAGCTTTCTTT	NA	TRBJ1-1	NA	TRBV30
CASSPSLGQGTYEQYF	TGTGCCAGCTCACCCTCCCTTGGACAGGGGACCTACGAGCAGTACTTC	TRBD1	TRBJ2-7	NA	TRBV18
CASSLELAGGKETQYF	TGTGCCAGCAGCTTGGAACTAGCGGGGGGTAAAGAGACCCAGTACTTC	TRBD2	TRBJ2-5	NA	TRBV5-4
CASSTDRFGYTF	TGTGCCAGCAGCACAGACAGGTTTGGCTACACCTTC	NA	TRBJ1-2	NA	TRBV6-1
CASSFQISNQPQHF	TGTGCCAGCAGTTTTCAGATAAGCAATCAGCCCCAGCATTTT	NA	TRBJ1-5	few	TRBV28
CASSSSSGTGVDTEAFF	TGTGCCAGCAGTTCCTCTTCCGGGACAGGGGTCGACACTGAAGCTTTCTTT	TRBD1	TRBJ1-1	NA	TRBV27